The present entry profiles one TCR beta chain with its context. The data originate from a study of OX40 agonist ivuxolimab in advanced cancers. The method was immunoSEQ multiplex PCR; TCRdb's version includes in-frame clones alone and lacks a portion of them. The sample lists approximately 100,000 clones; approximately 90% were seen once. This sample comprised CD4+ or CD8+ T cells sorted from blood, obtained in a trial of the OX40 agonist ivuxolimab. The source of this sequence is an adult with an advanced solid tumor such as melanoma, head and neck, liver or kidney cancer.

CDR3 region: CAWSVGQGDIQYF. The DNA for the CDR3 is TGTGCCTGGAGTGTAGGACAGGGGGACATTCAGTACTTC. V and J are TRBV30 and TRBJ2-4; 10 bases fit TRBD1. CDR1 is GTSNPN and CDR2 is SVGIG in the germline V gene (reference sequence). The ends lost 0 bases at V and 8 bases at J; junction bases unmatched: 1. The CDR3 loop spans 13 amino acids.